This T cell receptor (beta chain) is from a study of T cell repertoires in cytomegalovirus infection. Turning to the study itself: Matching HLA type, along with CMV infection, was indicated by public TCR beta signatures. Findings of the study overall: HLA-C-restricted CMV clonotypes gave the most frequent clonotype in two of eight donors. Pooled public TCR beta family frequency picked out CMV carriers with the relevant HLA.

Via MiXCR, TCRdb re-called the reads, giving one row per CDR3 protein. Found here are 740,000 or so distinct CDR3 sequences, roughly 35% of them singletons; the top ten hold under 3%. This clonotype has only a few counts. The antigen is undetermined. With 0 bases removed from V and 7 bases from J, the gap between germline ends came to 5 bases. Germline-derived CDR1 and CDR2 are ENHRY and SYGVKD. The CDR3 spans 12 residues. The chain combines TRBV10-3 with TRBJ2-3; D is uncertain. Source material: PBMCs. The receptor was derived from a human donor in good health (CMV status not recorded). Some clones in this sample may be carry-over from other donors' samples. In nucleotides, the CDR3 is TGTGCCATCAGTGAGTCTCAGAATACGCAGTATTTT. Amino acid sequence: CAISESQNTQYF.